This T cell receptor (beta chain) originates from a study of CD8+ T cells in alopecia areata. Trimming cost V 0 bases and J 0 bases, with 9 bases left between them. CDR3 length equals 17 residues. CDR1 is LGHNA and CDR2 is YNFKEQ in the germline V gene. Stated treatment: oral pan-JAK inhibitor, 5-10 mg twice daily. As the sequencing template, cDNA was produced by extracting RNA and reverse transcribing it. Libraries were prepared by immunoSEQ multiplex PCR; TCRdb keeps only in-frame clonotypes and omits some of them. The table includes 200,000 to 250,000 clones, around 66% detected once. Sequenced here: CD4+ T cells sorted from blood, sampled at week 4, from a patient treated with tofacitinib. The clonotype originates from a human donor with alopecia areata. V is TRBV4-2 and J is TRBJ2-6; no reliable D call. DNA of the CDR3: TGTGCCAGCAGCCAAGAGGCAGGCCTCTCTGGGGCCAACGTCCTGACTTTC. It yields the protein CASSQEAGLSGANVLTF.